This T cell receptor beta chain was sequenced during a study of blood T cells in healthy people across ages. Notes on the study in general: TCR beta diversity per million T cells fell roughly linearly with age.

About this clonotype: Its antigen is still unknown. An end of the junction differs from the germline gene, which may be a read error.

Healthy Caucasian individuals from Russia aged about 6 to 100 were enrolled as donors. The extraction recovered at least 6 micrograms of total RNA per sample. The authors ran a second PCR of 7 to 11 cycles using a sample-barcoded 5' primer and a J-beta primer mix. Each cDNA molecule was tagged by a template-switch adaptor with 12 random nucleotides. TCRdb itself ran the 5' RACE reads through MiXCR, one entry per CDR3 protein. The data show 1.5 million to 2 million distinct CDR3 sequences, 30% to 40% seen once. CDR1 is SQVTM, CDR2 ANQGSEA, per germline. The CDR3 has 14 residues. The clonotype was recovered from a human donor in good health. V gene TRBV29-1 combines with J gene TRBJ1-3, with D possibly matching TRBD1 (5 bases). The sample comprised blood. The CDR3 DNA is TGCAGCGCCCGGAGCGGGGGGACTGGAAGCACCATATATTTT. Amino acid sequence: CSARSGGTGSTIYF.